This T cell receptor beta chain emerged from a study of T cells in Graves' hyperthyroidism and ophthalmopathy (dated by TCRdb to the late 2010s). Looking at the study overall: Peripheral blood was sampled at the time of initial diagnosis, prior to any treatment. TCR V-J signatures able to tell the groups apart were searched for in a discovery cohort of 90 to 100 patients, of whom fewer than 45 had Graves' ophthalmopathy and some 60 had stable Graves' hyperthyroidism. Prospective prediction of ophthalmopathy was tested in an independent validation cohort of about 19 hyperthyroidism patients and 15 to 17 patients who later progressed to ophthalmopathy. For training and testing, the 100 or so patients in the discovery cohort were randomly divided in a 7:3 ratio. In addition, the study compared T-cell repertoires in thyroid tissue and in blood from a handful of Graves' hyperthyroidism patients. Once sampling was done, hyperthyroidism patients were given methimazole at a starting dose of 30 mg daily, whereas ophthalmopathy patients were given high-dose intravenous methylprednisolone. The paper reports TCR Vbeta CDR3 sequencing of more than 120 peripheral blood samples: some 41 ophthalmopathy, some 80 hyperthyroidism and approximately 17 progressor patients. The investigation overall reported the following: In validation, progression to ophthalmopathy was predicted by the model with 70.59% sensitivity and nearly 75% specificity, a median of roughly 6 months before onset. Most expanded thyroid clonotypes (frequency above 0.001) were also detected in blood, suggesting blood repertoires may reflect thyroid immune responses. A model built on a 13 V-J signature distinguished ophthalmopathy from stable hyperthyroidism, reaching roughly 88% sensitivity and approximately 83% specificity in cross-validation and 80%/75% in testing. No statistical method was used to fix the sample size in advance, and group allocation was not hidden from the investigators.

A patient counted as having stable Graves' hyperthyroidism if no progression to ophthalmopathy occurred over 18 months of follow-up. Hyperthyroidism patients were newly diagnosed, had a disease duration of under 2 months, and were aged 18 to 65 years. Any patient with an uncontrolled infection, another autoimmune disease, pregnancy or lactation was excluded. Diagnoses were established on the basis of clinical symptoms, serum thyroxine and TRAb, thyroid ultrasound, and orbital computed tomography. PBMCs were separated from roughly 9.6 ml of fresh peripheral blood using Ficoll-Paque density gradient centrifugation. Total RNA was extracted using Trizol reagent, and RNA quality was assessed on an Agilent 2100 Bioanalyzer. CDR1 SQVTM and CDR2 ANQGSEA are derived from the germline V gene. V loses 7 bases of germline sequence and J loses 7 bases, and the interval between the two ends is 22 bases. CDR3 length: 14 amino acids, cysteine to phenylalanine. CDR3 DNA is the only sequence kept; it has 42 bases, read in frame from the first base.

Amplification of TCR beta CDR3 regions was carried out from RNA transcripts. For the first round of RT-PCR on the TCR CDR3, the HTBI primer set was used together with the Qiagen OneStep RT-PCR kit. Libraries were constructed in a second round of multiplex PCR, after which size selection and purification were carried out. Paired-end sequencing of the libraries was performed with 100 bp reads on an Illumina HiSeq2000. As for the original processing: Raw data were processed with SOAPnuke, discarding reads with adapters, uncalled bases, mean Phred below 15, or no exact constant-primer or identifier match. COPE v1.2.5 was used to merge the high-quality paired reads, and each unique nucleotide sequence was defined as a clonotype. MiTCR v1.1 was used to align clonotypes to the IMGT TRBV, TRBD and TRBJ reference segments. The analysis was restricted to V-J combinations with a frequency above 0.0001, which together covered 99.2% of the repertoires. A TCS score was defined as the ratio between F50 (clonal expansion) and ExV (chaos), using BLOSUM62-based TCRdist between CDR3 peptides within each V-J. Welch's t-statistics and random forest reduced 500 to 650 V-J features to around 14, which were used in a naive Bayes classifier (R e1071). TCRdb reran the public reads through fastp at Q25 and MiXCR, keeping productive beta chains. Merged by CDR3 protein, the rows form single entries marked with the most common genes and DNA. TCRdb's processing, not the authors' own work, is the source of the V and J calls. Within this sample are more than 350,000 distinct CDR3 sequences, with about 16% of them counted one time only. The ten largest clones add up to approximately 32% of the sample.

This clonotype was observed at least ten times. It lacks a known antigen. Base-call qualities are not available, and no considerably larger clone is one nucleotide away. Recombination linked TRBV29-1 to TRBJ2-5; TRBD1 might be the D gene, on 6 matching bases. Sequenced: blood. This TCR derives from a young woman with Graves' hyperthyroidism. The DNA sequence reads TGCAGCGCCGAACGTACAGGGAAGTACGGGACCCAGTACTTC. This yields the protein CSAERTGKYGTQYF.